What follows are 28 T cell receptor beta chains derived from one specimen sequenced in a study of response to subunit inactivated influenza vaccine. TCRdb reprocessed the RT-PCR reads with MiXCR, giving one entry per CDR3 protein. This sample carries 400,000 to 550,000 distinct CDR3 sequences, around 25% of them seen once, and the ten largest clones take less than 2.5%. The sequences come from CD4+ T cells sorted from PBMCs, collected about 5 days after vaccination. All receptors derive from a man aged 50-60 years who received an inactivated influenza vaccine.

The rearrangement uses TRBV6-1 and TRBJ2-1; D unresolved. In germline, CDR1 is MNHNS, CDR2 SASEGT. The CDR3 has 15 amino acids. Trimming shortened V by 1 base and J by 0 bases, and 7 bases separated the two germline ends. The CDR3 loop is CASSEGQASYNEQFF. As DNA, the CDR3 is TGTGCCAGCAGTGAAGGGCAGGCCTCCTACAATGAGCAGTTCTTC.

The CDR3 loop reads CASSSDRAKFHEKLFF. In DNA form, the CDR3 reads TGTGCCAGCAGCAGTGACAGGGCGAAGTTTCATGAAAAACTGTTTTTT. The chain joins TRBV7-9 to TRBJ1-4; TRBD1 agrees at 7 bases. V was pared by 5 bases and J by 6 bases, with 12 bases of the junction left unmatched. Germline V gene sequence: CDR1 SEHNR, CDR2 FQNEAQ (reference sequence). The CDR3 consists of 16 residues.

The chain combines TRBV20-1 with TRBJ2-6; the match to TRBD1 covers 9 bases. The CDR3 contains 16 residues. The V and J ends lost 4 bases and 1 base, in that order; junction bases with no gene match: 5. In germline, CDR1 is DFQATT, CDR2 SNEGSKA (reference sequence). The DNA of the CDR3 is TGCAGTGCTACAGGACAGGGGTGGTCTGGGGCCAACGTCCTGACTTTC. It specifies CSATGQGWSGANVLTF.

This clonotype was observed a handful of times. The chain uses TRBV20-1 and TRBJ2-4; 7 positions agree with TRBD2. Germline CDR1 DFQATT, CDR2 SNEGSKA (reference sequence). V lost 6 bases, J lost 1 base, and 12 bases stayed unmatched. The CDR3 has 16 residues. The CDR3 nucleotides are TGCAGTGCCTTGAGGGCGGGAGAGTTTGCCAAAAACATTCAGTACTTC. Amino acids: CSALRAGEFAKNIQYF.

The J gene is TRBJ1-2, the V gene TRBV11-2; 9 bases align to TRBD1. The trim removed 5 bases at V and 11 bases at J, leaving 12 bases unmatched. The V gene's germline CDR1 is SGHAT and CDR2 FQNNGV. This CDR3 comprises 14 residues. In nucleotides, the CDR3 is TGTGCCAGCAGCCGGGGACAGGGAAACTGGAGGTACACCTTC. This sequence encodes CASSRGQGNWRYTF.

V is TRBV7-6 and J is TRBJ2-5; tentative D call: TRBD2 (7 bases). Trimming shortened V by 0 bases and J by 4 bases, and 15 bases separated the two germline ends. From germline, CDR1 is SGHVS and CDR2 FNYEAQ. The CDR3 runs to 16 residues. The DNA for the CDR3 is TGTGCCAGCAGCTTAGCCCACTCCCGGGGGGCAGAGACCCAGTACTTC. Residues: CASSLAHSRGAETQYF.

The CDR3 DNA is TGTGCCAGCAGTTTATGGGGTGGGGGACAGGGAAGAAATGAGCAGTTCTTC. Amino acid sequence: CASSLWGGGQGRNEQFF. The rearrangement uses TRBV28 and TRBJ2-1; 9 nucleotides align to TRBD1. J was trimmed by 7 bases and V by 0 bases; bases with no gene match: 10. The germline V gene has CDR1 MDHEN and CDR2 SYDVKM. The CDR3 totals 17 residues.

V gene TRBV6-1 combines with J gene TRBJ2-7; 9 bases are a match to TRBD1. J gave up 5 bases and V 6 bases, and 14 bases lay outside the gene matches. From germline, CDR1 is MNHNS and CDR2 SASEGT. The CDR3 has 16 residues. CDR3 residues: CASRPRTGAILNEQYF. The CDR3 DNA reads TGTGCCAGCAGACCAAGGACAGGGGCAATTCTAAACGAGCAGTACTTC.

CDR3 in DNA: TGCAGTGCTAGCAAGGGAGGCGGAAGCACAGATACGCAGTATTTT. Translating gives CSASKGGGSTDTQYF. This rearrangement joins TRBV20-1 to TRBJ2-3; TRBD2 is a possible D gene (6 bases). CDR1 is DFQATT, CDR2 SNEGSKA, per germline (reference sequence). The V end lost 3 bases, the J end lost 0 bases, and 13 bases lay between the germline ends. The CDR3 is 15 residues long.

This chain connects TRBV11-1 to TRBJ2-7; D might be TRBD2 (5 bases). V shed 4 bases and J shed 4 bases, with 11 bases lying between them. The CDR3 runs 13 residues. From germline, CDR1 is SGHAT and CDR2 FQDESV (reference sequence). The CDR3 protein is CASSSRVEYEQYF. The CDR3 DNA follows: TGTGCCAGCAGCTCGCGGGTCGAGTACGAGCAGTACTTC.

CDR3 amino acids: CASILGGNTEAFF. In DNA, the CDR3 is TGTGCCAGCATCCTGGGGGGGAACACTGAAGCTTTCTTT. The chain joins TRBV7-9 to TRBJ1-1; D might be TRBD1 (5 bases). Trimming cost V 7 bases and J 1 base, with 10 bases left between them. This CDR3 comprises 13 residues. The germline gives CDR1 SEHNR, CDR2 FQNEAQ (reference sequence).

CDR3: CASSPRRGRELYEQYF. The DNA of the CDR3 is TGTGCCAGCAGCCCCCGTCGCGGGCGGGAGCTTTACGAGCAGTACTTC. The chain uses TRBV7-8 and TRBJ2-7; 7 nucleotides agree with TRBD2. The junction had 14 bases not matched to a gene; V was cut back by 5 bases and J by 4 bases. CDR1 is SGHVS and CDR2 is FQNEAQ in the germline V gene. CDR3 size: 16 residues.

The chain recombines TRBV6-5 with TRBJ2-1, with 11 bases matching TRBD2. The V and J ends lost 0 bases and 1 base, in that order; junction bases with no gene match: 2. CDR3 size: 17 residues. Germline CDR1 reads MNHEY; CDR2 reads SVGAGI. The CDR3 nucleotides read TGTGCCAGCAGTTACTCGGGGACTAGCGGTTCCTACAATGAGCAGTTCTTC. Translated, it gives CASSYSGTSGSYNEQFF.

V is TRBV6-2 or TRBV6-3 and J is TRBJ2-3; TRBD2 matches 9 bases. The CDR3 totals 16 residues. The junction had 9 bases not matched to a gene; V was cut back by 5 bases and J by 3 bases. Germline V gene data show CDR1 as MNHEY and CDR2 as SVGEGT. The CDR3 region has the DNA TGTGCCAGCAGTCTGACTAGCGGAAGCGTGACAGATACGCAGTATTTT. It translates to CASSLTSGSVTDTQYF.

The chain combines TRBV24-1 with TRBJ2-3, with unresolved D. The CDR3 consists of 13 residues. The germline V gene has CDR1 KGHDR and CDR2 SFDVKD. Trimming stripped 1 base from V and 4 bases from J, with 5 bases between. CDR3 DNA sequence: TGTGCCACCAGTGATTTTCTGGCAGATACGCAGTATTTT. Translating gives CATSDFLADTQYF.

V is TRBV5-1 and J is TRBJ2-1, with a weak D call TRBD1 (5 bases). The V end was cut by 0 bases, the J end by 4 bases, with 8 bases between. Germline values: CDR1 SGHRS, CDR2 YFSETQ. The CDR3 covers 14 residues. CDR3 in DNA: TGCGCCAGCAGCTTGGACAGGTTATACAATGAGCAGTTCTTC. Translating gives CASSLDRLYNEQFF.

In its sample, this clonotype was seen a few times. The chain carries TRBV6-2 or TRBV6-3 and TRBJ2-2; the D gene is possibly TRBD1 (6 bases). Germline-derived CDR1 and CDR2 are MNHEY and SVGEGT. The germline V and J ends were trimmed by 2 bases and 6 bases, with 13 bases remaining between them. The CDR3 spans 15 residues. CDR3 bases: TGTGCCAGCAGTTACGGGACACCGCTAGCCGGGGAGCTGTTTTTT. Amino acid sequence: CASSYGTPLAGELFF.

This clonotype showed up just a few times. V gene TRBV6-1 combines with J gene TRBJ2-7, with D perhaps TRBD2 (5 bases). The germline gives CDR1 MNHNS, CDR2 SASEGT. Trimming stripped 5 bases from V and 0 bases from J, with 11 bases between. The CDR3 loop spans 14 amino acids. The CDR3 loop is CASSPQRASYEQYF. The CDR3 DNA is TGTGCCAGCAGTCCCCAGAGGGCCTCCTACGAGCAGTACTTC.

V and J are TRBV5-6 and TRBJ2-1, with 7 bases aligning to TRBD1. V lost 6 bases to trimming and J lost 5 bases; unmatched junction nucleotides: 11. The length of the CDR3 is 15 residues. The germline V gene encodes CDR1 SGHDT and CDR2 YYEEEE. CDR3 sequence (DNA): TGTGCCAGCACCCTCCGGGACAGTATGAACAATGAGCAGTTCTTC. It yields the protein CASTLRDSMNNEQFF.

V and J are TRBV4-2 and TRBJ1-2, with unresolved D. Trimming took off 0 bases at V and 4 bases at J, with 12 bases between the two ends. There are 15 residues in the CDR3. Germline-derived CDR1 and CDR2 are LGHNA and YNFKEQ. The CDR3 loop reads CASSQDRAGTYGYTF. The CDR3 DNA follows: TGTGCCAGCAGCCAAGATCGGGCAGGAACCTATGGCTACACCTTC.

The chain has TRBV7-3 and TRBJ2-1; perhaps TRBD2 as D (5 bases). The CDR3 spans 14 residues. The ends were cut back, 6 bases at V and 0 bases at J, with 9 bases in the middle. Per germline, CDR1 SGHTA and CDR2 FQGTGA. In DNA, the CDR3 is TGTGCCAGCAGGTCTGCGGGCTCCTACAATGAGCAGTTCTTC. It codes for CASRSAGSYNEQFF.

The DNA for the CDR3 is TGCAGCGTCGGGCATCCATTAGGGGAGACCCAGTACTTC. As protein: CSVGHPLGETQYF. The rearrangement uses TRBV29-1 and TRBJ2-5; D unclear. The germline V and J ends were trimmed by 6 bases and 5 bases, with 16 bases remaining between them. Germline CDR1 SQVTM, CDR2 ANQGSEA. This CDR3 is built from 13 residues.

The chain has TRBV27 and TRBJ2-3; 11 nucleotides line up with TRBD2. This CDR3 is built from 14 residues. V shed 8 bases, J shed 4 bases, and the junction held 5 bases outside the gene matches. Germline CDR1 MNHEY, CDR2 SMNVEV (reference sequence). The CDR3 sequence is CASGIAGGPDTQYF. The CDR3 DNA follows: TGTGCCAGCGGAATAGCGGGGGGGCCAGATACGCAGTATTTT.

This clonotype was seen a handful of times. The junction and the germline gene differ at one end; a read error may be behind it. V is TRBV28 and J is TRBJ2-3; D not certain. Looked up from germline, CDR1 is MDHEN and CDR2 is SYDVKM. There are 11 residues in the CDR3. The CDR3, as DNA: TGTGCCAGCAGTTTATGGTCCGCTCCTATTTTT. Translation: CASSLWSAPIF.

This clonotype has a handful of counts. The chain links TRBV29-1 to TRBJ2-3; no clear D gene. This CDR3 comprises 13 residues. V shed 6 bases and J shed 2 bases, with 12 bases lying between them. Germline CDR1 SQVTM, CDR2 ANQGSEA. For the CDR3, the DNA is TGCAGCGTCTTCGGGCAGTACACAGATACGCAGTATTTT. Its protein is CSVFGQYTDTQYF.

This clonotype has only a few counts. This chain joins TRBV29-1 and TRBJ1-2, with no clear D. With 2 bases removed from V and 1 base from J, the gap between germline ends came to 11 bases. Germline lookup yields CDR1 SQVTM and CDR2 ANQGSEA. The CDR3 is made up of 14 amino acids. The CDR3 coding sequence is TGCAGCGTTGAAAAAGTCTCCGGTAACTATGGCTACACCTTC. This translates into CSVEKVSGNYGYTF.

This clonotype showed up many times. The chain links TRBV29-1 to TRBJ2-1; D might be TRBD1 (7 bases). The germline CDR1 and CDR2 sequences are SQVTM and ANQGSEA. With 8 bases removed from V and 6 bases from J, the gap between germline ends came to 20 bases. CDR3 size: 14 residues. The CDR3 bases are TGCAGCCCTTGGGGGGACAGACTGCTCAATGAGCAGTTCTTC. Translating gives CSPWGDRLLNEQFF.

This clonotype was seen more than once but under ten times. The chain uses TRBV5-1 and TRBJ2-5; 9 positions match TRBD1. The germline V gene has CDR1 SGHRS and CDR2 YFSETQ. The CDR3 length is 15 residues. V gave up 2 bases and J gave up 5 bases; unmatched junction bases: 7. DNA of the CDR3: TGCGCCAGCAGCTTATCCGGGACAGGGATTGAGACCCAGTACTTC. This translates into CASSLSGTGIETQYF.